This entry lists 8 T cell receptor beta chains sequenced from one sample in a study of T-cell reconstitution after alpha-beta-depleted transplantation in children. Preparation of the TCRbeta library used unique molecular identifiers. TCRdb recomputed calls from the PCR reads with MiXCR, one row per CDR3 protein. There are 500,000 or so distinct CDR3 sequences in the sample; around a third occur only once, and around 2.5% lies in the top ten. This specimen was PBMCs from the stem cell graft donor, taken from the stem cell graft. The source of these receptors is a human donor who donated a stem cell graft to a child with aplastic anemia.

The J gene is TRBJ2-2, the V gene TRBV27, with D possibly TRBD2 on 6 matching bases. The V gene lost 7 bases and the J gene lost 6 bases, with 15 bases spanning the gap. CDR3 size: 14 residues. From germline, CDR1 is MNHEY and CDR2 SMNVEV (reference sequence). CDR3 in DNA: TGTGCCAGCACGTCCTTAGGAGGGGCCGGGGAGCTGTTTTTT. Residues: CASTSLGGAGELFF.

The chain couples TRBV12-3 or TRBV12-4 to TRBJ2-2; 13 nucleotides line up with TRBD2. The V gene end was trimmed by 5 bases and the J gene end by 6 bases; junction bases not matched to a gene: 9. CDR3 length equals 17 residues. The DNA for the CDR3 is TGTGCCAGCAGTCGGACTAGCGGGAGAACGCACGCCGGGGAGCTGTTTTTT. Protein sequence: CASSRTSGRTHAGELFF.

The rearrangement uses TRBV2 and TRBJ2-3, with D possibly being TRBD1 (6 bases). V dropped 7 bases and J dropped 2 bases, with 13 bases sitting between them. The germline CDR1 and CDR2 sequences are SNHLY and FYNNEI. There are 14 residues in the CDR3. This CDR3 is CASTVQGITDTQYF. The CDR3 DNA reads as TGTGCCAGCACCGTGCAGGGGATCACAGATACGCAGTATTTT.

The table lists this clonotype with a few counts. In DNA, the CDR3 is TGTGCCAGCAGAGATAGCGGGAGCAATGAGCAGTTCTTC. Protein: CASRDSGSNEQFF. This chain uses TRBV12-3 or TRBV12-4 with TRBJ2-1, with TRBD2 matching 9 bases. The J segment lost 6 bases and the V segment lost 6 bases, leaving 3 bases of the junction unmatched. CDR3 length equals 13 residues.

The J gene is TRBJ1-4, the V gene TRBV20-1, with D possibly TRBD1 on 5 matching bases. Germline assignment: CDR1 DFQATT and CDR2 SNEGSKA (reference sequence). V lost 0 bases and J lost 7, with 15 bases in between. This CDR3 is 15 amino acids long. The CDR3 bases are TGCAGTGCTAGAGATTCGGGGGGTCTTGGTGAAAAACTGTTTTTT. This codes for CSARDSGGLGEKLFF.

This clonotype has more than one count but fewer than ten. V gene TRBV24-1 combines with J gene TRBJ2-1; 9 nucleotides match TRBD1. Germline V CDR1 and CDR2: KGHDR, SFDVKD. The CDR3 covers 15 residues. V gave up 3 bases and J gave up 7 bases; unmatched junction bases: 6. CDR3 sequence reads: CATSDIYGQGNEQFF. CDR3 DNA sequence: TGTGCCACCAGTGATATCTACGGACAGGGGAATGAGCAGTTCTTC.

This clonotype was counted only a few times. The rearrangement uses TRBV20-1 and TRBJ2-5; possibly TRBD2 for D (5 bases). Germline-derived CDR1 and CDR2 are DFQATT and SNEGSKA (reference sequence). This CDR3 is built from 11 residues. Trimming took 5 bases from V and 5 from J, leaving 9 bases between them. The CDR3, as DNA: TGCAGTGCTGTACTAGGGGAGACCCAGTACTTC. Translation gives CSAVLGETQYF.

This clonotype was counted only a few times. The V and J genes are TRBV7-6 and TRBJ2-5; D perhaps matches TRBD1 (6 bases). The germline V gene encodes CDR1 SGHVS and CDR2 FNYEAQ. Trimming stripped 5 bases from V and 5 bases from J, with 21 bases between. The CDR3 is made up of 16 amino acids. CDR3 loop: CASSLTTGTSRETQYF. CDR3 in DNA: TGTGCCAGCAGCCTCACCACAGGGACCTCTCGGGAGACCCAGTACTTC.